The 32 T cell receptor beta chains below were found in one sample sequenced in a study of OX40 agonist ivuxolimab in advanced cancers. Profiled with immunoSEQ multiplex PCR; TCRdb holds only in-frame clones, not every one. Of tens of thousands of clones listed, around 86% are singletons. Material: CD4+ or CD8+ T cells sorted from blood, obtained in a trial of the OX40 agonist ivuxolimab. The receptors come from an adult with an advanced solid tumor such as melanoma, head and neck, liver or kidney cancer.

The genes are TRBV5-6 and TRBJ2-7; TRBD2 agrees at 11 bases. CDR3 length: 17 residues. The germline V gene has CDR1 SGHDT and CDR2 YYEEEE. Unmatched junction bases numbered 9, after V lost 0 bases and J lost 4 bases. In DNA, the CDR3 is TGTGCCAGCAGCTTGGTGCCTAGCGGGAGGCGGGATTACGAGCAGTACTTC. This codes for CASSLVPSGRRDYEQYF.

This clone showed up just once. This rearrangement joins TRBV6-5 to TRBJ2-5; D assignment may be TRBD1 or TRBD2 (6 bases each). The CDR3 consists of 13 residues. Germline CDR1 MNHEY, CDR2 SVGAGI. The germline V and J ends were trimmed by 4 bases and 5 bases, with 11 bases remaining between them. This chain's CDR3 is CASSLTGRETQYF. The CDR3 nucleotides are TGTGCCAGCAGTTTAACAGGGAGGGAGACCCAGTACTTC.

This clone occurred a few times. The chain uses TRBV7-2 and TRBJ2-1; 8 nucleotides match TRBD2. This CDR3 spans 15 amino acids. Germline V gives CDR1 SGHTA, CDR2 FQGNSA. With V trimmed by 2 bases and J by 2 bases, 2 bases remained unmatched. The CDR3 coding sequence is TGTGCCAGCAGCTTAAATAGCGGGACCTACAATGAGCAGTTCTTC. Its protein is CASSLNSGTYNEQFF.

J is TRBJ2-3 and V is TRBV6-5, with a tentative D call TRBD2 (5 bases). This CDR3 has 12 amino acids. The V gene's germline CDR1 is MNHEY and CDR2 SVGAGI. Trimming pared 7 bases from V and 3 bases from J, leaving 8 bases between. CDR3 region: CASKTGTDTQYF. The CDR3 nucleotides are TGTGCCAGCAAAACGGGGACAGATACGCAGTATTTT.

The chain recombines TRBV10-3 with TRBJ2-1; no clear D. Trimming took 0 bases from V and 7 from J, leaving 10 bases between them. Per germline, CDR1 ENHRY and CDR2 SYGVKD. This CDR3 spans 14 amino acids. The CDR3 DNA is TGTGCCATCAGTGAGTCGACATCCTGGAATGAGCAGTTCTTC. Amino acid sequence: CAISESTSWNEQFF.

The chain employs TRBV21-1 and TRBJ2-5; the D call TRBD2 from the table was never checked on the DNA. TRBV21-1 is a pseudogene. CDR3 length: 18 amino acids. Written as DNA, the CDR3 is TGTGCCAGCAACACACCTATACTAGCGGGAGGGCAAGCGGAGACCCAGTACTTC. Translating it yields CASNTPILAGGQAETQYF.

CDR3 DNA: TGTGCCAGCAGCCAAGAGGCGGGAGGGCCCTCCTACGAGCAGTACTTC. Protein product: CASSQEAGGPSYEQYF. The V gene is TRBV4-2, the J gene TRBJ2-7, with 9 positions matching TRBD2. This CDR3 region has 16 residues. The V and J ends lost 0 bases and 0 bases, in that order; junction bases with no gene match: 3. The germline V gene encodes CDR1 LGHNA and CDR2 YNFKEQ.

The chain links TRBV7-3 to TRBJ1-4; 12 positions agree with TRBD1. Germline V gene data show CDR1 as SGHTA and CDR2 as FQGTGA. This CDR3 has 16 amino acids. V lost 6 bases, J lost 3 bases, and 5 bases stayed unmatched. The CDR3 spells CASRRDRGPPNEKLFF. The DNA for the CDR3 is TGTGCCAGCAGACGGGACAGGGGGCCTCCTAATGAAAAACTGTTTTTT.

V and J are TRBV7-3 and TRBJ2-6; D is uncertain. The CDR3 consists of 15 residues. The V gene's germline CDR1 is SGHTA and CDR2 FQGTGA. Deletions cut 2 bases from V and 0 bases from J, with 5 bases between. The CDR3 sequence: CASSLGSSGANVLTF. The CDR3 region has the DNA TGTGCCAGCAGCTTAGGTAGCTCTGGGGCCAACGTCCTGACTTTC.

This clone has more than one count but fewer than ten. The V call is TRBV18, the J call TRBJ1-1; D is perhaps TRBD1 (5 bases). V was shortened by 3 bases and J by 7 bases, with 9 bases between the two germline ends. From germline, CDR1 is KGHSH and CDR2 LQKENI. This CDR3 has 12 amino acids. The CDR3 DNA is TGTGCCAGCTCACCCTTCGGGGGTGAAGCTTTCTTT. Its protein product is CASSPFGGEAFF.

The chain links TRBV11-2 to TRBJ1-1; no reliable D call. The CDR3 loop spans 12 amino acids. Germline CDR1 is SGHAT and CDR2 is FQNNGV. The ends were cut back, 4 bases at V and 7 bases at J, with 10 bases in the middle. The CDR3 sequence is CASSYTGIEAFF. CDR3 in DNA: TGTGCCAGCAGCTATACCGGGATTGAAGCTTTCTTT.

The V gene is TRBV27, the J gene TRBJ1-1; tentatively, D is TRBD1 (5 bases). Germline values: CDR1 MNHEY, CDR2 SMNVEV (reference sequence). Between the trimmed V and J ends, which lost 5 bases and 2 bases, there was a span of 9 bases. CDR3 length: 13 amino acids. CDR3: CASSVRVNTEAFF. The CDR3 DNA reads as TGTGCCAGCAGTGTCAGGGTTAACACTGAAGCTTTCTTT.

V usage is TRBV19 and J usage is TRBJ1-2; D remains unclear. Trimming took 2 bases from V and 4 from J, leaving 14 bases between them. The germline CDR1 and CDR2 sequences are LNHDA and SQIVND (reference sequence). The CDR3 contains 15 residues. CDR3 DNA sequence: TGTGCCAGTAGTATACGGGAAGGTCCCGGCTATGGCTACACCTTC. It translates to CASSIREGPGYGYTF. Drawing the rest from reference TRBV19 and TRBJ1-2, the complete variable domain is DGGITQSPKYLFRKEGQNVTLSCEQNLNHDAMYWYRQDPGQGLRLIYYSQIVNDFQKGDIAEGYSVSREKKESFPLTVTSAQKNPTAFYLCASSIREGPGYGYTFGSGTRLTVV.

The J gene is TRBJ2-7, the V gene TRBV2; 10 bases align to TRBD2. The CDR3 is made up of 15 amino acids. CDR1 is SNHLY, CDR2 FYNNEI, per germline. V lost 6 bases, J lost 2 bases, and 7 bases stayed unmatched. CDR3 nucleotide sequence: TGTGCCAGCAGGGGTAGACTAGCGGGCGCCTACGAGCAGTACTTC. It codes for CASRGRLAGAYEQYF.

The genes are TRBV13 and TRBJ2-7; D gene uncertain. Per germline, CDR1 PRHDT and CDR2 FYEKMQ (reference sequence). CDR3 length: 12 residues. V lost 0 bases to trimming and J lost 4 bases, with 4 bases between them. Written as DNA, the CDR3 is TGTGCCAGCAGCTTAGGGCGGTACGAGCAGTACTTC. This gives the protein CASSLGRYEQYF.

This chain uses TRBV7-6 with TRBJ2-5, with TRBD2 matching 12 bases. Germline V gene data show CDR1 as SGHVS and CDR2 as FNYEAQ. CDR3 length equals 16 residues. V shed 5 bases, J shed 1 base, and the junction held 5 bases outside the gene matches. The CDR3 reads CASSEGLAGRQETQYF. For the CDR3, the DNA is TGTGCCAGCAGCGAAGGACTAGCGGGGCGCCAAGAGACCCAGTACTTC. Full variable domain (rest looked up from reference TRBV7-6 and TRBJ2-5): GAGVSQSPRYKVTKRGQDVALRCDPISGHVSLYWYRQALGQGPEFLTYFNYEAQQDKSGLPNDRFSAERPEGSISTLTIQRTEQRDSAMYRCASSEGLAGRQETQYFGPGTRLLVL.

A note on this clone: Other DNA sequences within the sample encode an identical CDR3. The chain combines TRBV6-5 with TRBJ2-1; 7 nucleotides align to TRBD2. Germline-derived CDR1 and CDR2 are MNHEY and SVGAGI. V was pared by 2 bases and J by 0 bases, with 1 base of the junction left unmatched. The CDR3 spans 15 residues. CDR3 nucleotide sequence: TGTGCCAGCAGTTACGGCGGGAGCTCCTACAATGAGCAGTTCTTC. Its translation is CASSYGGSSYNEQFF.

Remarks on this clone: Different DNA sequences within this sample yield the same CDR3. This chain connects TRBV2 to TRBJ1-5; unclear D gene. This CDR3 is 14 amino acids long. Germline V CDR1 and CDR2: SNHLY, FYNNEI. V lost 0 bases and J lost 7, with 10 bases in between. CDR3 in amino acids: CASSEANKIQPQHF. Written as DNA, the CDR3 is TGTGCCAGCAGTGAAGCTAACAAAATCCAGCCCCAGCATTTT.

J is TRBJ2-1 and V is TRBV7-6; no reliable D call. Germline V gene lookup returns CDR1 SGHVS and CDR2 FNYEAQ. V lost 1 base and J 0 bases, leaving 7 bases between the germline ends. This CDR3 is 15 amino acids long. DNA of the CDR3: TGTGCCAGCAGCTTAGAACCCCTCTCCTACAATGAGCAGTTCTTC. Translated, it gives CASSLEPLSYNEQFF.

The chain links TRBV30 to TRBJ2-5, with D tentatively TRBD2 (6 bases). Germline values: CDR1 GTSNPN, CDR2 SVGIG (reference sequence). This CDR3 comprises 12 residues. Trimming stripped 1 base from V and 6 bases from J, with 9 bases between. The CDR3 spells CAWSAEGKTQYF. Here the CDR3 DNA reads TGTGCCTGGAGTGCGGAGGGAAAGACCCAGTACTTC.

V gene TRBV9 combines with J gene TRBJ2-7, with D unclear. The CDR3 sequence is 13 residues long. Germline V gene lookup returns CDR1 SGDLS and CDR2 YYNGEE. V lost 1 base to trimming and J lost 4 bases, with 9 bases between them. The CDR3 protein is CASSVNSGYEQYF. CDR3 in DNA: TGTGCCAGCAGCGTAAACAGTGGATACGAGCAGTACTTC. The full variable domain, its missing parts supplied by reference TRBV9 and TRBJ2-7, is DSGVTQTPKHLITATGQRVTLRCSPRSGDLSVYWYQQSLDQGLQFLIQYYNGEERAKGNILERFSAQQFPDLHSELNLSSLELGDSALYFCASSVNSGYEQYFGPGTRLTVT.

There are a few counts of this clone. This sequence joins TRBV20-1 and TRBJ1-1, with D possibly being TRBD1 (6 bases). The V gene lost 6 bases and the J gene lost 6 bases, with 11 bases spanning the gap. The germline V gene encodes CDR1 DFQATT and CDR2 SNEGSKA (reference sequence). The CDR3 sequence is 11 residues long. CDR3 in amino acids: CSATRGSEAFF. CDR3 sequence (DNA): TGCAGTGCAACCAGGGGTTCTGAAGCTTTCTTT.

This clone occurred once. At one end, the junction sequence differs from germline, possibly due to a read error. This sequence joins TRBV5-4 and TRBJ2-7, with 9 positions matching TRBD1. The germline V gene has CDR1 SGHNT and CDR2 YYREEE (reference sequence). CDR3 length equals 13 residues. CDR3 protein: CASRLDRGHEQYF. For the CDR3, the DNA is TGTGCCAGCAGGTTGGACAGGGGCCACGAGCAGTACTTC.

The chain uses TRBV18 and TRBJ2-7, with 7 bases matching TRBD2. Germline CDR1 reads KGHSH; CDR2 reads LQKENI. Germline trimming cut 4 bases from V and 3 bases from J; bases unmatched to any gene: 12. CDR3 length: 16 amino acids. CDR3 nucleotide sequence: TGTGCCAGCTCACGACTGGGTCTAGCGGAATACTACGAGCAGTACTTC. It specifies CASSRLGLAEYYEQYF.

This rearrangement joins TRBV10-3 to TRBJ2-1; a weak D match, TRBD2 (6 bases). This CDR3 comprises 17 residues. The V gene lost 8 bases and the J gene lost 5 bases, with 25 bases spanning the gap. The germline V gene encodes CDR1 ENHRY and CDR2 SYGVKD. DNA for the CDR3: TGTGCCATCGAGGACAACGAGGGAGGAGGTTTCCACAATGAGCAGTTCTTC. It codes for CAIEDNEGGGFHNEQFF.

The chain carries TRBV7-9 and TRBJ2-7; TRBD2 is a possible D gene (6 bases). This CDR3 is 12 amino acids long. Germline V lookup: CDR1 SEHNR, CDR2 FQNEAQ (reference sequence). The CDR3 DNA is TGTGCTATCCAGGGACTCTCCTACGAGCAGTACTTC. It encodes CAIQGLSYEQYF.

The chain has TRBV7-8 and TRBJ1-5; D is unclear. The CDR3 consists of 13 residues. Germline V lookup: CDR1 SGHVS, CDR2 FQNEAQ. Trimming pared 5 bases from V and 6 bases from J, leaving 11 bases between. The CDR3 nucleotides read TGTGCCAGCAGCCCCCGAAGTGGTCAGCCCCAGCATTTT. Amino acid sequence: CASSPRSGQPQHF.

This clone was recorded once. This chain links TRBV28 with TRBJ2-7; no firm D call. The CDR3 is 13 residues long. Trimming left V 2 bases short and J 1 base short, with 6 bases between. Germline CDR1 reads MDHEN; CDR2 reads SYDVKM. In DNA, the CDR3 is TGTGCCAGCAGTTTAACTGGGTCCTACGAGCAGTACTTC. Its protein product is CASSLTGSYEQYF.

In this sample, this clone turned up a few times. The gene calls are TRBV4-2 and TRBJ2-2, with 7 bases aligning to TRBD1. CDR1 LGHNA and CDR2 YNFKEQ come from the germline V gene. There are 14 residues in the CDR3. V lost 3 bases and J lost 5; bases outside the gene matches: 3. The CDR3 sequence: CASSQDRLTGELFF. DNA for the CDR3: TGTGCCAGCAGCCAGGACAGGTTGACCGGGGAGCTGTTTTTT.

The rearrangement uses TRBV5-1 and TRBJ2-7; TRBD2 agrees at 8 bases. V was pared by 4 bases and J by 5 bases, with 8 bases of the junction left unmatched. Per germline, CDR1 SGHRS and CDR2 YFSETQ. The CDR3 length is 14 residues. The CDR3 sequence is CASSASGGYDEQYF. Written as DNA, the CDR3 is TGCGCCAGCAGCGCCTCGGGAGGGTACGACGAGCAGTACTTC. The whole variable domain, filled in from reference TRBV5-1 and TRBJ2-7, reads KAGVTQTPRYLIKTRGQQVTLSCSPISGHRSVSWYQQTPGQGLQFLFEYFSETQRNKGNFPGRFSGRQFSNSRSEMNVSTLELGDSALYLCASSASGGYDEQYFGPGTRLTVT.

The chain links TRBV9 to TRBJ2-7; D gene uncertain. Germline loops: CDR1 SGDLS, CDR2 YYNGEE. V lost 0 bases and J 2 bases, leaving 9 bases between the germline ends. The CDR3 length is 14 residues. The CDR3 DNA reads as TGTGCCAGCAGCGTAGGACAAGGTACCTACGAGCAGTACTTC. Translating it yields CASSVGQGTYEQYF.

This chain joins TRBV7-9 and TRBJ1-5; D gene uncertain. Trimming left V 1 base short and J 1 base short, with 11 bases between. This CDR3 spans 16 amino acids. Germline lookup yields CDR1 SEHNR and CDR2 FQNEAQ (reference sequence). The CDR3 protein is CASSLESLGSNQPQHF. The CDR3 region has the DNA TGTGCCAGCAGCTTAGAGTCATTGGGAAGCAATCAGCCCCAGCATTTT.